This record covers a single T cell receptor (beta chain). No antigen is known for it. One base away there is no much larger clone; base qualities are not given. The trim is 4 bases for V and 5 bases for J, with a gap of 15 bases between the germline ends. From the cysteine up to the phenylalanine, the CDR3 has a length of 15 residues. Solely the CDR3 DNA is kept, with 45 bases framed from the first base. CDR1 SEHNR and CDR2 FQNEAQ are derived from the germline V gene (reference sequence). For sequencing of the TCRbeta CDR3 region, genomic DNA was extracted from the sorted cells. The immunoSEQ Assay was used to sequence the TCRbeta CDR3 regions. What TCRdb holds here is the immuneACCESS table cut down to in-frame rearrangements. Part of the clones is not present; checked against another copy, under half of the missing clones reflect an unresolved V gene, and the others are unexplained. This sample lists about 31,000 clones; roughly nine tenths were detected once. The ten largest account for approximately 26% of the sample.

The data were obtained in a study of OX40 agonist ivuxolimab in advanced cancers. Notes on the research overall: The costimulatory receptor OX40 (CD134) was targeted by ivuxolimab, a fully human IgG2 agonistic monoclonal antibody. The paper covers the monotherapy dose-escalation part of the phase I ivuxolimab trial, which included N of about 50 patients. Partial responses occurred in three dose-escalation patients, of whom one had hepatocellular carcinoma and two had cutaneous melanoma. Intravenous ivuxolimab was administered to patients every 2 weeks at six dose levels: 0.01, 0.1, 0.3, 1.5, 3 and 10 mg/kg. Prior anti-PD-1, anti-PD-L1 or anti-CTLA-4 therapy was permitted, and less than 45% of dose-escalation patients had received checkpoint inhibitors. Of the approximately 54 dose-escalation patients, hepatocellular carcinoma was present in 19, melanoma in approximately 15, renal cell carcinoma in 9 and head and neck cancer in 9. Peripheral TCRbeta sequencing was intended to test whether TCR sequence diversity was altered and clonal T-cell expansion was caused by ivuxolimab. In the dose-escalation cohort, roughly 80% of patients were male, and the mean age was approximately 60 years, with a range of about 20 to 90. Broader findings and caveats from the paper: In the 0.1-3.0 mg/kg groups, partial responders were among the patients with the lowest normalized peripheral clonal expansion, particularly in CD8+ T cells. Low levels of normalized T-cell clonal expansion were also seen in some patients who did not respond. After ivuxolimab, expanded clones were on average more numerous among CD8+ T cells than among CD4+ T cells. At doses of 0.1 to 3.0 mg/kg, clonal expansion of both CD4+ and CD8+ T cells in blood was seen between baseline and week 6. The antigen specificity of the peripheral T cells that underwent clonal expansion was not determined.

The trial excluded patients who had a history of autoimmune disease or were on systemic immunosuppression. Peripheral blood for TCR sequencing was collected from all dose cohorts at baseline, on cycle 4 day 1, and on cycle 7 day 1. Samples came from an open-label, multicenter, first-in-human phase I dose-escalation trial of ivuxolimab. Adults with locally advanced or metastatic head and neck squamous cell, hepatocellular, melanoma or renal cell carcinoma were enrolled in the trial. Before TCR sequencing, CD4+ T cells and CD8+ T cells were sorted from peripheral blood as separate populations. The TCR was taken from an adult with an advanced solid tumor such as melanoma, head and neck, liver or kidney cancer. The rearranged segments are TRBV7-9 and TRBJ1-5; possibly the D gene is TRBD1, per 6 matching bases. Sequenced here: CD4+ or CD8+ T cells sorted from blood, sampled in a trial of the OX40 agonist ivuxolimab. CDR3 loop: CASSSNREGDQPQHF. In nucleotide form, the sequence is TGTGCCAGCAGCTCAAACAGGGAAGGGGATCAGCCCCAGCATTTT.